Below, 17 T cell receptor beta chains from the same sample are listed, as sequenced in a study of blood T cell repertoires in COVID-19. The table came from immunoSEQ multiplex PCR; TCRdb's copy has only in-frame clones and leaves some out. The sample carries roughly 200,000 clones, roughly 89% recorded once. Sequences were obtained from peripheral blood. Receptor source: a man aged 50 to 60 with acute or convalescent COVID-19.

This chain connects TRBV6-6 to TRBJ1-5; D might be TRBD1 (6 bases). This CDR3 region has 14 residues. CDR1 and CDR2 from the germline V gene are MNHNY and SVGAGI (reference sequence). The V and J ends lost 6 bases and 3 bases respectively, with 12 bases between them. CDR3 sequence reads: CASRGTLVNQPQHF. The CDR3 nucleotides read TGTGCCAGCAGGGGGACACTGGTCAATCAGCCCCAGCATTTT.

The genes are TRBV10-3 and TRBJ2-5; D is perhaps TRBD1 (6 bases). The V and J ends lost 7 bases and 5 bases respectively, with 11 bases between them. Germline V gene sequence: CDR1 ENHRY, CDR2 SYGVKD. The CDR3 loop spans 12 amino acids. The CDR3 loop is CAIKGVGETQYF. The CDR3 coding sequence is TGTGCCATCAAGGGGGTTGGGGAGACCCAGTACTTC.

This chain uses TRBV27 with TRBJ1-3; D may be TRBD1 (6 bases). The germline CDR1 and CDR2 sequences are MNHEY and SMNVEV (reference sequence). The ends were cut back, 3 bases at V and 0 bases at J, with 9 bases in the middle. This CDR3 contains 15 residues. The CDR3 region is CASSLTGVSGNTIYF. The CDR3 coding sequence is TGTGCCAGCAGTTTGACAGGAGTCTCTGGAAACACCATATATTTT.

This clone was recorded once. The sample has other DNA sequences that encode this CDR3 too. The rearrangement uses TRBV7-9 and TRBJ2-1; D may be TRBD2 (6 bases). The germline V gene has CDR1 SEHNR and CDR2 FQNEAQ (reference sequence). The V and J ends lost 5 bases and 5 bases respectively, with 10 bases between them. CDR3 length: 13 residues. CDR3 sequence (DNA): TGTGCCAGCAGCCTGGGACTTCACAATGAGCAGTTCTTC. Encoded protein: CASSLGLHNEQFF.

The CDR3 here is CASSPRTVSGANVLTF. CDR3 in DNA: TGTGCCAGCTCACCCCGGACAGTCTCTGGGGCCAACGTCCTGACTTTC. The chain couples TRBV18 to TRBJ2-6; TRBD1 is a possible D gene (6 bases). V was shortened by 3 bases and J by 0 bases, with 9 bases between the two germline ends. The germline V gene encodes CDR1 KGHSH and CDR2 LQKENI. This CDR3 spans 16 amino acids.

The V and J genes are TRBV29-1 and TRBJ2-7; the D gene is possibly TRBD1 (6 bases). Germline V CDR1 and CDR2: SQVTM, ANQGSEA. V was cut by 5 bases and J by 6 bases, with 26 bases left in between. The CDR3 runs to 16 residues. The CDR3 DNA is TGCAGCGTTAAGACAGGCGAAGGTAACCCCTGTGGCGAGCAGTACGTC. Protein: CSVKTGEGNPCGEQYV.

This clone came up once. The V gene is TRBV7-2, the J gene TRBJ1-2; 8 nucleotides align to TRBD1. V lost 5 bases, J lost 3 bases, and 2 bases stayed unmatched. The CDR3 spans 13 residues. Germline V gene data show CDR1 as SGHTA and CDR2 as FQGNSA. CDR3 in DNA: TGTGCCAGCAGCCGACAGGGGCACTATGGCTACACCTTC. It translates to CASSRQGHYGYTF. The full variable domain, with the rest looked up from reference TRBV7-2 and TRBJ1-2, is GAGVSQSPSNKVTEKGKDVELRCDPISGHTALYWYRQSLGQGLEFLIYFQGNSAPDKSGLPSDRFSAERTGGSVSTLTIQRTQQEDSAVYLCASSRQGHYGYTFGSGTRLTVV.

The V gene is TRBV28, the J gene TRBJ1-4; TRBD1 is a possible D gene (5 bases). The CDR3 has 14 amino acids. The V and J ends lost 2 bases and 6 bases respectively, with 10 bases between them. Germline lookup yields CDR1 MDHEN and CDR2 SYDVKM. CDR3 region: CASSLRGEDEKLFF. As DNA, the CDR3 is TGTGCCAGCAGTTTACGGGGGGAAGATGAAAAACTGTTTTTT.

The chain links TRBV4-3 to TRBJ1-2; possible D gene TRBD1, 5 bases. V was cut by 2 bases and J by 4 bases, with 11 bases left in between. Germline assignment: CDR1 LGHNA and CDR2 YSLEER. The CDR3 runs to 14 residues. The DNA for the CDR3 is TGCGCCAGCAGCCAAACCACAGGAACCTATGGCTACACCTTC. This codes for CASSQTTGTYGYTF.

The chain links TRBV10-3 to TRBJ1-1; D is uncertain. Germline loops: CDR1 ENHRY, CDR2 SYGVKD. V was cut by 6 bases and J by 0 bases, with 8 bases left in between. This CDR3 has 13 residues. The CDR3, as DNA: TGTGCCATCAGCGGGGTGGTGAACACTGAAGCTTTCTTT. Residues: CAISGVVNTEAFF.

The V call is TRBV19, the J call TRBJ2-7, with D possibly matching TRBD1 (5 bases). The V and J ends lost 4 bases and 5 bases respectively, with 12 bases between them. The CDR3 consists of 13 residues. CDR1 and CDR2 from the germline V gene are LNHDA and SQIVND (reference sequence). The DNA for the CDR3 is TGTGCCAGTAGTAATCGTAGGGGCGACGAGCAGTACTTC. It codes for CASSNRRGDEQYF.

This clone came up a few times. The chain uses TRBV7-9 and TRBJ1-1, with 7 nucleotides matching TRBD1. CDR1 SEHNR and CDR2 FQNEAQ come from the germline V gene (reference sequence). This CDR3 is 14 amino acids long. Trimming cost V 6 bases and J 4 bases; bases outside gene matches: 8. The CDR3 reads CASRSGGRSTEAFF. CDR3 in DNA: TGTGCCAGCAGGTCAGGGGGTCGAAGCACTGAAGCTTTCTTT.

The chain has TRBV5-1 and TRBJ2-3; TRBD2 aligns across 11 bases. The V gene end was trimmed by 1 base and the J gene end by 1 base; junction bases not matched to a gene: 5. Germline CDR1 reads SGHRS; CDR2 reads YFSETQ. The CDR3 extends over 17 amino acids. CDR3 amino acids: CASSLPLAGGGTDTQYF. The CDR3 DNA follows: TGCGCCAGCAGCTTGCCGTTAGCGGGAGGGGGCACAGATACGCAGTATTTT.

The chain joins TRBV7-3 to TRBJ1-2, with TRBD1 identical over 11 bases. The ends lost 5 bases at V and 6 bases at J; junction bases unmatched: 11. The CDR3 has 16 residues. The germline CDR1 and CDR2 sequences are SGHTA and FQGTGA. The CDR3 bases are TGTGCCAGCAGCCCCGGGACAGGGGGGGTTAGTGATGGCTACACCTTC. Protein sequence: CASSPGTGGVSDGYTF.

This clone was seen a single time. V and J are TRBV6-5 and TRBJ1-4; TRBD1 is a possible D gene (6 bases). Germline loops: CDR1 MNHEY, CDR2 SVGAGI. V shed 7 bases and J shed 7 bases, with 16 bases lying between them. The length of the CDR3 is 14 residues. CDR3 region: CASNYDRLSEKLFF. The CDR3, as DNA: TGTGCCAGCAACTACGACAGGCTTAGTGAAAAACTGTTTTTT.

V and J are TRBV10-3 and TRBJ1-6, with D tentatively TRBD1 (5 bases). Trimming shortened V by 6 bases and J by 8 bases, and 20 bases separated the two germline ends. The CDR3 has 16 amino acids. Germline CDR1 and CDR2: ENHRY and SYGVKD. The CDR3 DNA reads as TGTGCCATCAGAAAGGACGGGACCGGGGGATATTCACCCCTCCACTTT. This translates into CAIRKDGTGGYSPLHF.

The chain couples TRBV27 to TRBJ2-2, with 13 nucleotides matching TRBD2. This CDR3 region has 18 residues. The germline V gene encodes CDR1 MNHEY and CDR2 SMNVEV (reference sequence). J gave up 9 bases and V 2 bases, and 12 bases lay outside the gene matches. CDR3 nucleotide sequence: TGTGCCAGCAGTTTACGAAAAGGGACTAGCGGGAAAGGGCGGGAGCTGTTTTTT. As protein: CASSLRKGTSGKGRELFF.